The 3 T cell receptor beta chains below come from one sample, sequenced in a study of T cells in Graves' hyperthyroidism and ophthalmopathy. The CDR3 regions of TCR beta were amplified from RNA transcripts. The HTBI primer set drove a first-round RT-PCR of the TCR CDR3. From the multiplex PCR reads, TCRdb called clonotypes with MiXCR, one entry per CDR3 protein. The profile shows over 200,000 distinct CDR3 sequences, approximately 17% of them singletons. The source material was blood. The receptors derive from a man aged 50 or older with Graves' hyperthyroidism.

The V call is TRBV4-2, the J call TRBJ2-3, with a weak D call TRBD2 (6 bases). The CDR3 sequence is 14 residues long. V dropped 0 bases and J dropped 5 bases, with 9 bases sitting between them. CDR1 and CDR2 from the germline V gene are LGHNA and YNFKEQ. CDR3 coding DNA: TGTGCCAGCAGCCAAGAACTAGCCGGAGATACGCAGTATTTT. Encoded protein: CASSQELAGDTQYF.

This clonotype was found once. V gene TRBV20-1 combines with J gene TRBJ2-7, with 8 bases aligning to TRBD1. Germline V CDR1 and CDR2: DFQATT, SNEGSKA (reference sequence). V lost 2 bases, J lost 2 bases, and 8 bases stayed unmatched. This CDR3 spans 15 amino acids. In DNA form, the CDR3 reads TGCAGTGCTAGAAGGGACAGGCTAGGGACCTACGAGCAGTACTTC. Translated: CSARRDRLGTYEQYF.

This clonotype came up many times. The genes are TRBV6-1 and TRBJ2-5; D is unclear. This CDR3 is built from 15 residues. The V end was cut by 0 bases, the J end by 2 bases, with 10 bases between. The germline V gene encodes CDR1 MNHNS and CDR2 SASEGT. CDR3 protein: CASSEALGGQETQYF. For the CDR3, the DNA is TGTGCCAGCAGTGAAGCCCTGGGCGGACAAGAGACCCAGTACTTC.